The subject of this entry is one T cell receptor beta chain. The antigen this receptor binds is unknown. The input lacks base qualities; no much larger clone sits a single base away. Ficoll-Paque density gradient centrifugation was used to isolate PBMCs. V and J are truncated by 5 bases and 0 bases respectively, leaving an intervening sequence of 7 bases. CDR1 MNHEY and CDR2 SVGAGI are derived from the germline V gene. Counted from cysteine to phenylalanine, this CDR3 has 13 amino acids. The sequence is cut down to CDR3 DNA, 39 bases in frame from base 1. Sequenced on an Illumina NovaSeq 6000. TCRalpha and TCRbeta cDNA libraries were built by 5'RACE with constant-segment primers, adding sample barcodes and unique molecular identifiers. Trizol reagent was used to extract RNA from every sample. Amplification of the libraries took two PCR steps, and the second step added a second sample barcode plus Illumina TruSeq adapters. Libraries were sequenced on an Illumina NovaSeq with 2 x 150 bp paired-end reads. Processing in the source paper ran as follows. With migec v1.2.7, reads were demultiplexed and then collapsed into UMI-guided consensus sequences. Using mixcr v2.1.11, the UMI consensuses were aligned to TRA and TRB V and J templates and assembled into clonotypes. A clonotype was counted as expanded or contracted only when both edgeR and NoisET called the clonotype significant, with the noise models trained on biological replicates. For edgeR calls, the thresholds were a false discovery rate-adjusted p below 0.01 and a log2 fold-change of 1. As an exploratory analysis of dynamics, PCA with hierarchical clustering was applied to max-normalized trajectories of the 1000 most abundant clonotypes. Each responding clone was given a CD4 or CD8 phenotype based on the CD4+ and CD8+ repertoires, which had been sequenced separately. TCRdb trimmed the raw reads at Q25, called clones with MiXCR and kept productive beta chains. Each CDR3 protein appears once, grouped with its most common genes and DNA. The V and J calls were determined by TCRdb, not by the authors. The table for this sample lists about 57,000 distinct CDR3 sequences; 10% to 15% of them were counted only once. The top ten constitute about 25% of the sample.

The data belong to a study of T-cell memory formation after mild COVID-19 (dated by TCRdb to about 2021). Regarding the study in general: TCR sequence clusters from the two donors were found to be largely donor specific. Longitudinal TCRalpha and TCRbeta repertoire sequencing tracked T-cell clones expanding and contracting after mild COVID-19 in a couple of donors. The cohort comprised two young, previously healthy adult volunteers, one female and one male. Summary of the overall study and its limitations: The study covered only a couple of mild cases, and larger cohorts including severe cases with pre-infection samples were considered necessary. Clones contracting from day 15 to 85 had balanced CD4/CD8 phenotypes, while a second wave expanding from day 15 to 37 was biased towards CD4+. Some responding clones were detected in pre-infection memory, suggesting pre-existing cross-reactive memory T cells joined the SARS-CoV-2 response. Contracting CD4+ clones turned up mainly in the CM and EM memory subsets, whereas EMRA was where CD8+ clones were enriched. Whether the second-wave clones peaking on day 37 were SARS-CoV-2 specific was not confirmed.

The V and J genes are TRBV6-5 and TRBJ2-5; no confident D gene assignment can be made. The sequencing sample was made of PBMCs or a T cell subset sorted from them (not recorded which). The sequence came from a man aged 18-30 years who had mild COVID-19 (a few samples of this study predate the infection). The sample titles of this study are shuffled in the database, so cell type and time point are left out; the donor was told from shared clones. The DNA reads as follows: TGTGCCAGCAGTCCAACCTACCAAGAGACCCAGTACTTC. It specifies CASSPTYQETQYF.